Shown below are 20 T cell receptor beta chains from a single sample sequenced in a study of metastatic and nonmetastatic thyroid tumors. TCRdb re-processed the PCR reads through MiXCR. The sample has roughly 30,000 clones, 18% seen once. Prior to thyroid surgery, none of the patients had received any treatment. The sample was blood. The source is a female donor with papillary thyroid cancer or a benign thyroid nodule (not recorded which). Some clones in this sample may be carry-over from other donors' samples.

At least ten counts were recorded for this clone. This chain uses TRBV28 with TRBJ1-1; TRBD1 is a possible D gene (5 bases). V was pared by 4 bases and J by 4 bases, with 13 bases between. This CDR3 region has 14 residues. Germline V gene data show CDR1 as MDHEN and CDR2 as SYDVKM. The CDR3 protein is CASSSQGTATEAFF. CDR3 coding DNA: TGTGCCAGCAGTTCGCAGGGCACAGCCACTGAAGCTTTCTTT. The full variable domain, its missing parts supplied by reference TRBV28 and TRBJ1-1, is DVKVTQSSRYLVKRTGEKVFLECVQDMDHENMFWYRQDPGLGLRLIYFSYDVKMKEKGDIPEGYSVSREKKERFSLILESASTNQTSMYLCASSSQGTATEAFFGQGTRLTVV.

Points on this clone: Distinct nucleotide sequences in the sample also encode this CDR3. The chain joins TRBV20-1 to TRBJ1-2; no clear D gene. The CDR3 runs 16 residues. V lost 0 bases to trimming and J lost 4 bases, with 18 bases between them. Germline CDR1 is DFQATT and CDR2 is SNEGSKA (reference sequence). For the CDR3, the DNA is TGCAGTGCTAGAGATCGTGGCAGGCCGGCGGTCTATGGCTACACCTTC. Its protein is CSARDRGRPAVYGYTF.

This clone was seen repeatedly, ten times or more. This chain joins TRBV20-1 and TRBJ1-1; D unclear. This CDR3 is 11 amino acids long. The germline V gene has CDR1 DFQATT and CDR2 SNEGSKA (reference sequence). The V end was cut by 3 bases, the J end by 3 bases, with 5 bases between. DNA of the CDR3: TGCAGTGCTAGCCTTCACACTGAAGCTTTCTTT. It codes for CSASLHTEAFF.

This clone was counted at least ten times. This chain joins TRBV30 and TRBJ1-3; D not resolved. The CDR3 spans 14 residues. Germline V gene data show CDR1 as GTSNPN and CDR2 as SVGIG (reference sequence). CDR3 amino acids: CSGITGSSGNTIYF. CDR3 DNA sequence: TGTTCTGGAATTACCGGGAGCTCTGGAAACACCATATATTTT.

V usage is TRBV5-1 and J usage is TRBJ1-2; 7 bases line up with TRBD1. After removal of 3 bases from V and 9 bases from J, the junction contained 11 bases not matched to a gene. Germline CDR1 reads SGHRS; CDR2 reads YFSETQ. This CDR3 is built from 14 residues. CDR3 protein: CASSSRQGSGSYTF. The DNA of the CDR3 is TGCGCCAGCAGCTCCCGACAGGGTTCTGGGAGCTACACCTTC. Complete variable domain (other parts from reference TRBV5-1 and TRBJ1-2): KAGVTQTPRYLIKTRGQQVTLSCSPISGHRSVSWYQQTPGQGLQFLFEYFSETQRNKGNFPGRFSGRQFSNSRSEMNVSTLELGDSALYLCASSSRQGSGSYTFGSGTRLTVV.

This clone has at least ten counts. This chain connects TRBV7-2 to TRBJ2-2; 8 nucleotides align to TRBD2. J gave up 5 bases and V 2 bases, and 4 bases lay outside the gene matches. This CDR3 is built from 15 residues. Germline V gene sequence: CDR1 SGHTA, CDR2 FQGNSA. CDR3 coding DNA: TGTGCCAGCAGCTTAAGGCGGGGGGATACCGGGGAGCTGTTTTTT. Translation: CASSLRRGDTGELFF.

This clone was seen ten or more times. The DNA for the CDR3 is TGTGCCAGCAGTTACCCTGTTAGGGGAGATGAGCAGTTCTTC. It codes for CASSYPVRGDEQFF. This chain connects TRBV6-2 or TRBV6-3 to TRBJ2-1; perhaps D is TRBD1 or TRBD2 (5 bases each). Trimming removed 2 bases from V and 8 bases from J, with 13 bases in between. Germline loops: CDR1 MNHEY, CDR2 SVGEGT. This CDR3 region has 14 residues.

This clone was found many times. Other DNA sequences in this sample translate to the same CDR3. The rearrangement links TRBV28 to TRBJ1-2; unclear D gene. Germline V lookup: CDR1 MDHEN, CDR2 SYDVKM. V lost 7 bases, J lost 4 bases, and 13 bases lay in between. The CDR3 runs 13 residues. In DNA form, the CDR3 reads TGTGCCAGCAAAAGGGCGGGAAGCTATGGCTACACCTTC. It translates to CASKRAGSYGYTF.

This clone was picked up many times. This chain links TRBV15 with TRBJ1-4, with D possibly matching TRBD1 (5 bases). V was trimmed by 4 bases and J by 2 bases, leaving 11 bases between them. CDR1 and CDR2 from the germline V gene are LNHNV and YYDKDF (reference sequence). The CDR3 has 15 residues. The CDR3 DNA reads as TGTGCCACCAGCACCAGGGTAGGGACTAATGAAAAACTGTTTTTT. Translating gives CATSTRVGTNEKLFF.

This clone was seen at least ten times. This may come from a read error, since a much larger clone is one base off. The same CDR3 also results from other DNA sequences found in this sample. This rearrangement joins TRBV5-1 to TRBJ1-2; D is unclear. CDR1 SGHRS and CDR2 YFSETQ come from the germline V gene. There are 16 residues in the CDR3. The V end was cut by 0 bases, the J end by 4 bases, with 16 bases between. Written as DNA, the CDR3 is TGCGCCAGCAGCTTGGAAACGGGTACTCCCAGCTATGGCTACACCTTC. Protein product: CASSLETGTPSYGYTF.

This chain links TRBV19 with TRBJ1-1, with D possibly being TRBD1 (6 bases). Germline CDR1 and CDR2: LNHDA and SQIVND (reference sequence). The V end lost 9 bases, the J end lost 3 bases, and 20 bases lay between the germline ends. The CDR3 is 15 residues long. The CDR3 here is CARVGGRSGDTEAFF. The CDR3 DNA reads TGTGCCAGGGTGGGGGGCCGTTCAGGGGACACTGAAGCTTTCTTT.

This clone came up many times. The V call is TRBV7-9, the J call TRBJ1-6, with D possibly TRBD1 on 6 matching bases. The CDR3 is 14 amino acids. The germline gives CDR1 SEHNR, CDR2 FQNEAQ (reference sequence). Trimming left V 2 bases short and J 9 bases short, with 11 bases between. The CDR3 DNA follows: TGTGCCAGCAGCTTAAGGGGGGGAGGTTCACCCCTCCACTTT. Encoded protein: CASSLRGGGSPLHF. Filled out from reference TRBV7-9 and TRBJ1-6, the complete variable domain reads DTGVSQNPRHKITKRGQNVTFRCDPISEHNRLYWYRQTLGQGPEFLTYFQNEAQLEKSRLLSDRFSAERPKGSFSTLEIQRTEQGDSAMYLCASSLRGGGSPLHFGNGTRLTVT.

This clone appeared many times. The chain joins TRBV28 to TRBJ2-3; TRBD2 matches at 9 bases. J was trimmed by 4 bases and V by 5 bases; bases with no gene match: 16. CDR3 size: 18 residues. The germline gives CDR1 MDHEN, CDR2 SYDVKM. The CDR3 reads CASSRTGGLAGVADTQYF. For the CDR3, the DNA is TGTGCCAGCAGTCGAACGGGAGGGTTAGCGGGAGTGGCAGATACGCAGTATTTT.

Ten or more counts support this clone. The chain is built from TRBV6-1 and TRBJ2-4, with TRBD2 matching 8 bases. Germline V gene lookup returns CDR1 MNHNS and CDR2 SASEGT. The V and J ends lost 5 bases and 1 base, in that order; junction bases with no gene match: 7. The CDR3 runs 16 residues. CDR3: CASSSAGAIAKNIQYF. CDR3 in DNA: TGTGCCAGCAGTTCAGCGGGAGCAATTGCCAAAAACATTCAGTACTTC.

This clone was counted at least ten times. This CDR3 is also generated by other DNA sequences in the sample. In nucleotides, the CDR3 is TGTGCCAGCAGCCAAGCGGATACGCAGTATTTT. Its translation: CASSQADTQYF. The chain uses TRBV3-1 and TRBJ2-3; D is undetermined. Germline V gene lookup returns CDR1 LGHDT and CDR2 YNNKEL (reference sequence). The V end lost 1 base, the J end lost 6 bases, and 2 bases lay between the germline ends. CDR3 length: 11 residues.

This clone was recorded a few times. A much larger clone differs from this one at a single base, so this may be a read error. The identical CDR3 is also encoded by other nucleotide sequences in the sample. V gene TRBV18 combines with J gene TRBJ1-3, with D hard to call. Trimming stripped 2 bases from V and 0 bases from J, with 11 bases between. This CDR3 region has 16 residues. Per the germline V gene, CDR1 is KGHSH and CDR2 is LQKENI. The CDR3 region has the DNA TGTGCCAGCTCACCAAGCAGCGGGAGCTCTGGAAACACCATATATTTT. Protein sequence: CASSPSSGSSGNTIYF. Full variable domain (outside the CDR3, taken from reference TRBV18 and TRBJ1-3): NAGVMQNPRHLVRRRGQEARLRCSPMKGHSHVYWYRQLPEEGLKFMVYLQKENIIDESGMPKERFSAEFPKEGPSILRIQQVVRGDSAAYFCASSPSSGSSGNTIYFGEGSWLTVV.

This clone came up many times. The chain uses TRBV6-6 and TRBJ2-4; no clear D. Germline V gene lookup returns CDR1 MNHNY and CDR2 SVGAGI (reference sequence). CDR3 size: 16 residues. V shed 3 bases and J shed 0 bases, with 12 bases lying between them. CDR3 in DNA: TGTGCCAGCAGTTATTTCCCTGGTGGAGCCAAAAACATTCAGTACTTC. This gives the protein CASSYFPGGAKNIQYF.

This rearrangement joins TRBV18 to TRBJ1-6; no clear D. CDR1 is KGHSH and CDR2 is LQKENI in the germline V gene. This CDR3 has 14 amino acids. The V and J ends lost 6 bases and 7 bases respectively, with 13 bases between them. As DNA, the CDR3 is TGTGCCAGCTCTCTCGAAAGCGCCAATTCACCCCTCCACTTT. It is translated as CASSLESANSPLHF.

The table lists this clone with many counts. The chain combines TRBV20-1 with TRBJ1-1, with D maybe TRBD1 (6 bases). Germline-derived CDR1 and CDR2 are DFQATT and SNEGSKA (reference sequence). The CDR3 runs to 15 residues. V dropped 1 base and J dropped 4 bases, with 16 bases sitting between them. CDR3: CSARVGGGVGTEAFF. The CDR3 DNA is TGCAGTGCTAGAGTGGGGGGGGGCGTAGGCACTGAAGCTTTCTTT.

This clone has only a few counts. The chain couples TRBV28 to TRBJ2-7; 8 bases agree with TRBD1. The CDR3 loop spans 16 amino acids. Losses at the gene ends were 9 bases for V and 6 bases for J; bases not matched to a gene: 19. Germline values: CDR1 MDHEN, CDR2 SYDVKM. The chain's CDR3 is CASSPPTGVMGFEQYF. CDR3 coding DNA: TGTGCCAGTAGCCCCCCGACAGGGGTAATGGGTTTCGAGCAGTACTTC. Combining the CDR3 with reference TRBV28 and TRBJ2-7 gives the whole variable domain DVKVTQSSRYLVKRTGEKVFLECVQDMDHENMFWYRQDPGLGLRLIYFSYDVKMKEKGDIPEGYSVSREKKERFSLILESASTNQTSMYLCASSPPTGVMGFEQYFGPGTRLTVT.